A few counts support the clone carrying this T cell receptor beta chain. Using a J-beta primer mix together with a sample-barcoded 5' primer, a second PCR was run for about 6 to 12 cycles. Each cDNA molecule was tagged by a template-switch adaptor that had 12 random nucleotides. TCRdb reprocessed the 5' RACE reads with MiXCR, giving one entry per CDR3 protein. Counted here are around 1,000,000 distinct CDR3 sequences, more than 30% occurring once; the ten biggest clones make up roughly 14%. Donors gave around 9.8 milliliters of peripheral blood apiece. The study isolated at least 6.5 million PBMCs from each sample. Total RNA was isolated from each sample in quantities of at least 5.5 micrograms. The sample originates from a study of blood T cells in healthy people across ages. Trimming left V 7 bases short and J 4 bases short, with 14 bases between. The CDR3 is made up of 14 amino acids.

V gene TRBV12-3 or TRBV12-4 combines with J gene TRBJ2-1; the D gene is possibly TRBD1 (5 bases). Specimen: blood. This TCR came from a man aged 18-30 years in good health. Written as DNA, the CDR3 is TGTGCCAGCAAGAGGCCTGGGGCATACAATGAGCAGTTCTTC. Amino acid sequence: CASKRPGAYNEQFF.